Listed here is a single T cell receptor (beta chain). As yet, its antigen is unknown. TCRdb's table, derived via immunoSEQ multiplex PCR, lists solely in-frame clones and lacks some. The table shows about 48,000 clones, with around 90% occurring only once. The record originates from a study of OX40 agonist ivuxolimab in advanced cancers. Study-wide findings and caveats: Expanded peripheral T-cell antigen specificity went undetermined. On average, a greater number of expanded clones characterised CD8+ T cells relative to CD4+.

This specimen was CD4+ or CD8+ T cells sorted from blood, taken in a trial of the OX40 agonist ivuxolimab. This TCR was recovered from an adult with an advanced solid tumor such as melanoma, head and neck, liver or kidney cancer.

CDR3 sequence: CASSQGYGYTF. DNA of the CDR3: TGTGCCAGCAGTCAAGGGTATGGCTACACCTTC. The chain joins TRBV27 to TRBJ1-2; the D is unclear. The CDR3 sequence is 11 residues long. Per the germline V gene, CDR1 is MNHEY and CDR2 is SMNVEV (reference sequence). Trimming pared 5 bases from V and 5 bases from J, leaving 6 bases between.